This T cell receptor (beta chain) emerged from a study of control samples from healthy donors and cancer patients. The assay was immunoSEQ multiplex PCR, and TCRdb's table has in-frame clones only and misses some. The sample includes 130,000 or so clones, 85% to 95% of them seen just once. This clonotype was obtained from a man aged 55 to 70 with colorectal cancer. The sample taken for sequencing was PBMCs.

The CDR3 loop is CATRQGLHQPQHF. The CDR3 DNA reads TGTGCCACACGACAGGGGTTGCATCAGCCCCAGCATTTT. The rearrangement joins TRBV7-2 to TRBJ1-5, with 8 positions matching TRBD1. Germline V gives CDR1 SGHTA, CDR2 FQGNSA. The V gene end was trimmed by 10 bases and the J gene end by 5 bases; junction bases not matched to a gene: 7. The CDR3 is 13 amino acids.